This T cell receptor beta chain comes out of a study of blood T cell repertoires in COVID-19 (dated by TCRdb to the early 2020s). Some background on the complete study: Collaborator samples came from the United States, Italy and Spain and covered acute and convalescent phases of COVID-19. The material from the prospective study consisted of cDNA or gDNA derived from T cells, B-cell-depleted T cells, or PBMCs. The dataset comprised deeply sampled blood TCRbeta repertoires from subjects exposed to, actively infected with, or recovered from COVID-19. A freely available public database, intended as a resource for researchers studying the immune response to SARS-CoV-2, is where the repertoires were released. Samples were obtained from the ongoing ImmuneRACE study (first 160 participants) and from over a thousand subjects provided by 6 global collaborators. Nearly every sample came with metadata listing a de-identified subject ID, COVID-19 status, age in years and sex. HLA class I and class II types, where available, came from metadata supplied by the sample provider rather than from assay-based typing. Study-wide findings and limitations: How much clinical and demographic metadata was included differed by source and by participant, and the metadata was provided uncurated.

The CDR3 spans 13 residues, from the cysteine through the phenylalanine. Of the read, only the CDR3 DNA is kept; its 39 bases are in frame from base 1. The germline V gene yields KGHSH for CDR1 and LQKENI for CDR2. V loses 3 bases, J loses 5 bases, and the germline ends lie 10 bases apart. The immunoSEQ Assay, a bias-controlled multiplex PCR, was used to amplify TCRbeta CDR3 regions from genomic DNA. Per the authors' processing: Nucleated cell counts per sample were estimated from amplification of reference gene primers within the assay. Sequence reads were collapsed and filtered to measure the absolute abundance of every unique TCRbeta CDR3 rearrangement. For each sample, productive Simpson clonality was calculated as the square root of Simpson's diversity index across productive rearrangements. TCRdb carries this immuneACCESS record with in-frame sequences only. Its versions omit some clonotypes, under half of them owing to an unresolved V gene in the studies checked, with the rest unexplained. V and J calls and clone size are those listed in that table; D and trimming were worked out from the DNA. The sample table holds about 270,000 clones, of which roughly nine tenths were seen once. 1.5% to 2% of the sample comes from the top ten.

In the prospective study, participants were roughly 18 to 100 years old, resided in approximately 22 geographic areas of the United States, and were enrolled through a virtual design. In the prospective study, cohorts were assigned on the basis of participant-reported clinical history obtained from a screening survey and a study questionnaire. For ImmuneRACE Cohort 3, a participant was defined as recovered based on two consecutive negative NP/OP PCR tests, clearance by a healthcare professional, or resolution of symptoms. In the prospective study, whole blood, serum and a nasopharyngeal or oropharyngeal swab were collected from each participant by mobile phlebotomists. Over a roughly two-month period, participants in the prospective study had the option of providing additional blood draws and questionnaires. Before DNA extraction, prospective study blood samples were shipped either frozen or at room temperature.

Comments on this clone: Its antigen has not been determined. No base-level quality is on record; no much larger clone is a single base apart.

The chain uses TRBV18 and TRBJ2-5; no D segment can be confidently identified. The receptor was isolated from a woman between 55 and 75 years old who had recovered from COVID-19. Specimen: PBMCs or T cells enriched from blood (not recorded which). The nucleotide sequence reads TGTGCCAGCTCACCGCAGCGAGGCGAGACCCAGTACTTC. It translates to CASSPQRGETQYF. The CDR3 plus the reference TRBV18 and TRBJ2-5 genes for the other parts give the full variable domain: NAGVMQNPRHLVRRRGQEARLRCSPMKGHSHVYWYRQLPEEGLKFMVYLQKENIIDESGMPKERFSAEFPKEGPSILRIQQVVRGDSAAYFCASSPQRGETQYFGPGTRLLVL.